The 15 T cell receptor beta chains listed next were all sequenced from one sample in a study of response to subunit inactivated influenza vaccine. TCRdb reprocessed the RT-PCR reads with MiXCR, giving one entry per CDR3 protein. The sample lists more than 700,000 distinct CDR3 sequences; about 20% were seen once. The sequences come from PBMCs from blood, collected about 5 days after vaccination. All receptors derive from a man between 45 and 60 years old who received an inactivated influenza vaccine.

The table lists this clonotype with a few counts. The chain joins TRBV4-2 to TRBJ2-2; either TRBD1 or TRBD2 may fit D (5 bases each). Deletions cut 4 bases from V and 6 bases from J, with 21 bases between. Germline V lookup: CDR1 LGHNA, CDR2 YNFKEQ. The CDR3 length is 17 residues. CDR3 DNA: TGTGCCAGCAGCCGGGGGATTAGCAGCCTAGGGTCCGGGGAGCTGTTTTTT. Its protein product is CASSRGISSLGSGELFF.

This clonotype appeared a few times. CDR3 region: CASSPIHTDTQYF. In DNA form, the CDR3 reads TGTGCCAGCAGCCCCATACACACAGATACGCAGTATTTT. The genes are TRBV13 and TRBJ2-3, with D unresolved. The CDR3 is 13 amino acids. Germline CDR1 and CDR2: PRHDT and FYEKMQ (reference sequence). The V and J ends lost 5 bases and 2 bases respectively, with 8 bases between them.

The V gene is TRBV12-3 or TRBV12-4, the J gene TRBJ1-1; D is uncertain. The germline V and J ends were trimmed by 6 bases and 5 bases, with 13 bases remaining between them. The CDR3 runs 13 residues. The CDR3 sequence is CASSPQPGTEAFF. The CDR3 DNA is TGTGCCAGCAGCCCACAACCGGGGACTGAAGCTTTCTTT.

The J gene is TRBJ2-3, the V gene TRBV10-3; D not resolved. This CDR3 is 11 amino acids long. Germline assignment: CDR1 ENHRY and CDR2 SYGVKD. V was clipped by 10 bases and J by 6 bases, with 11 bases between them. Written as DNA, the CDR3 is TGTGCCAGCGGTGGGAAGGATACGCAGTATTTT. It yields the protein CASGGKDTQYF.

Only a few counts were recorded for this clonotype. The rearrangement uses TRBV3-1 and TRBJ2-3; D not resolved. Trimming took 1 base from V and 3 from J, leaving 8 bases between them. The germline V gene has CDR1 LGHDT and CDR2 YNNKEL (reference sequence). This CDR3 is built from 14 residues. CDR3 DNA sequence: TGTGCCAGCAGCCAAGCAGGTGCTACAGATACGCAGTATTTT. It encodes CASSQAGATDTQYF.

This clonotype was detected only a few times. The V gene is TRBV20-1, the J gene TRBJ2-7; D remains ambiguous. Germline CDR1 and CDR2: DFQATT and SNEGSKA (reference sequence). The CDR3 runs 14 residues. The V and J ends lost 6 bases and 0 bases respectively, with 15 bases between them. The DNA of the CDR3 is TGCAGTGCGGATCCAGGAGAGAGCTCCTACGAGCAGTACTTC. This encodes CSADPGESSYEQYF.

The chain recombines TRBV20-1 with TRBJ1-1; a weak D match, TRBD1 (6 bases). Deletions cut 2 bases from V and 2 bases from J, with 15 bases between. The CDR3 is 15 amino acids. Germline CDR1 and CDR2: DFQATT and SNEGSKA (reference sequence). The CDR3 is CSARTPAGANTEAFF. The CDR3 coding sequence is TGCAGTGCTAGAACCCCCGCAGGGGCTAACACTGAAGCTTTCTTT.

The table lists this clonotype with a count of one. The V gene is TRBV5-1, the J gene TRBJ2-3, with a weak D call TRBD2 (5 bases). Germline CDR1 SGHRS, CDR2 YFSETQ. The V end was cut by 0 bases, the J end by 7 bases, with 9 bases between. CDR3 length: 13 amino acids. CDR3 in DNA: TGCGCCAGCAGCTTGGACGGGGTGAATACGCAGTATTTT. Amino acids: CASSLDGVNTQYF.

This clonotype has just a few counts. The chain combines TRBV28 with TRBJ2-7; D ambiguous. The CDR3 has 14 residues. The V end lost 6 bases, the J end lost 2 bases, and 14 bases lay between the germline ends. Germline assignment: CDR1 MDHEN and CDR2 SYDVKM. CDR3 coding DNA: TGTGCCAGCAGACCTCAAGGGATAACCTACGAGCAGTACTTC. It codes for CASRPQGITYEQYF.

This clonotype was counted ten times or more. This chain joins TRBV4-3 and TRBJ1-5; D unclear. The V gene lost 0 bases and the J gene lost 3 bases, with 6 bases spanning the gap. The CDR3 contains 14 residues. Germline assignment: CDR1 LGHNA and CDR2 YSLEER. The DNA of the CDR3 is TGCGCCAGCAGCCAAGACCTTAACAATCAGCCCCAGCATTTT. Its translation: CASSQDLNNQPQHF.

The chain recombines TRBV12-3 or TRBV12-4 with TRBJ1-5; the match to TRBD1 covers 9 bases. The CDR3 extends over 14 amino acids. Germline trimming cut 6 bases from V and 4 bases from J; bases unmatched to any gene: 4. The DNA of the CDR3 is TGTGCCAGCAGGGGGACAGGGATGAATCAGCCCCAGCATTTT. Encoded protein: CASRGTGMNQPQHF.

This clonotype appeared a few times. V and J are TRBV12-3 or TRBV12-4 and TRBJ1-1; no clear D. This CDR3 region has 15 residues. Trimming removed 4 bases from V and 1 base from J, with 13 bases in between. As DNA, the CDR3 is TGTGCCAGCAGTTCGCTAGGCAGGCCGAACACTGAAGCTTTCTTT. It translates to CASSSLGRPNTEAFF.

This clonotype was recorded a few times. The V gene is TRBV12-3 or TRBV12-4, the J gene TRBJ2-7, with 9 bases lining up with TRBD1. The J segment lost 3 bases and the V segment lost 6 bases, leaving 9 bases of the junction unmatched. The CDR3 totals 15 residues. The CDR3 bases are TGTGCCAGCAGATCGGGACAGGGCGGTGGCTACGAGCAGTACTTC. Translating it yields CASRSGQGGGYEQYF.

This clonotype was recorded at least ten times. CDR3 bases: TGCGCCAGCAGCTTGGCCGGGACAGGGTCCTACAATGAGCAGTTCTTC. It translates to CASSLAGTGSYNEQFF. The chain couples TRBV5-1 to TRBJ2-1, with 9 bases aligning to TRBD1. CDR1 and CDR2 from the germline V gene are SGHRS and YFSETQ. The CDR3 length is 16 residues. The V gene end was trimmed by 0 bases and the J gene end by 1 base; junction bases not matched to a gene: 2.

The chain recombines TRBV15 with TRBJ2-5; D unclear. This CDR3 has 15 amino acids. Germline lookup yields CDR1 LNHNV and CDR2 YYDKDF (reference sequence). Trimming removed 0 bases from V and 5 bases from J, with 13 bases in between. This chain's CDR3 is CATSRDRAYLETQYF. CDR3 DNA: TGTGCCACCAGCAGAGATCGGGCGTATCTGGAGACCCAGTACTTC.